This T cell receptor (beta chain) was recovered during a study of OX40 agonist ivuxolimab in advanced cancers. Study background: Across the patients, intravenous ivuxolimab was delivered every 2 weeks at 0.01 to 10 mg/kg. Three patients, one with hepatocellular carcinoma and two with cutaneous melanoma, achieved partial responses.

TCRdb's table, derived via immunoSEQ multiplex PCR, lists solely in-frame clones and lacks some. In the table there are 50,000 to 65,000 clones, roughly 87% of which are singletons. General observations from the study: Clonal expansion was seen in CD4+ and CD8+ blood T cells by week 6 at 0.1 to 3.0 mg/kg. Some of the nonresponding patients also showed low levels of normalized T-cell clonal expansion.

Germline lookup yields CDR1 SNHLY and CDR2 FYNNEI. Between the trimmed V and J ends, which lost 1 base and 7 bases, there was a span of 12 bases. The CDR3 consists of 14 residues. Concerning this clone: Its antigen is currently unknown.

The sequence derives from an adult with an advanced solid tumor such as melanoma, head and neck, liver or kidney cancer. The source material was CD4+ or CD8+ T cells sorted from blood, sampled in a trial of the OX40 agonist ivuxolimab. The chain joins TRBV2 to TRBJ2-3; maybe TRBD2 (5 bases). The CDR3 DNA reads TGTGCCAGCAGTGAAGGAGGAGTAGCGCATACGCAGTATTTT. This encodes CASSEGGVAHTQYF.